This TCR beta chain originates from a study of blood T cell repertoires in COVID-19. Using immunoSEQ multiplex PCR, the repertoire was profiled, and TCRdb retains in-frame clones only, with some absent. This table has 200,000 or so clones, 75% to 90% appearing once. This TCR came from a woman in her thirties or forties with acute COVID-19. The sample consisted of PBMCs or T cells enriched from blood (not recorded which).

This CDR3 reads CASTRWTEGSNTEAFF. The CDR3 coding sequence is TGTGCCAGTACCAGATGGACAGAAGGTTCGAACACTGAAGCTTTCTTT. The rearrangement uses TRBV19 and TRBJ1-1; D possibly corresponds to TRBD1 (6 bases). V was clipped by 7 bases and J by 1 base, with 19 bases between them. Germline V gives CDR1 LNHDA, CDR2 SQIVND (reference sequence). This CDR3 is built from 16 residues.